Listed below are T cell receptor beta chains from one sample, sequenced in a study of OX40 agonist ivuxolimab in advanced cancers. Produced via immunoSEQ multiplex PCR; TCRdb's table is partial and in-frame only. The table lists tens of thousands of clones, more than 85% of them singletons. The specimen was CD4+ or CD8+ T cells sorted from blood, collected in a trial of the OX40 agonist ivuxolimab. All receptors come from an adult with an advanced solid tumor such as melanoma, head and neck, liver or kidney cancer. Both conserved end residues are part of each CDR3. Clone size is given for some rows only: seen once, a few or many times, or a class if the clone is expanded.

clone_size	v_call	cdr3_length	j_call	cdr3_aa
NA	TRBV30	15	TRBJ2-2	CAWGRGTSSTGELFF
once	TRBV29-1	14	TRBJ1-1	CSVDPGPPWAEAFF
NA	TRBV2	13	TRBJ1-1	CASRADLGWKAFF
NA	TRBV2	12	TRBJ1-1	CASSDSQSEAFF
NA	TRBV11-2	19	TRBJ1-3	CASSLGVEAGRHSGNTIYF
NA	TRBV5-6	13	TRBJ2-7	CASSDRANYEQYF
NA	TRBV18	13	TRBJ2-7	CASSTGNDYEQYF
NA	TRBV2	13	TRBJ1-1	CAGSRATNTEAFF
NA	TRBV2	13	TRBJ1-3	CASRGGTGNTIYF
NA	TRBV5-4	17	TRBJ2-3	CASSPFGANASTDTQYF
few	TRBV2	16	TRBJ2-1	CASSALSGDSYNEQFF
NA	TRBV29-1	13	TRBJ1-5	CSAARDIYQPQHF
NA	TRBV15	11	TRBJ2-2	CATSRTGELFF
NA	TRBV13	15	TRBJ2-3	CASSSTGGGTDTQYF
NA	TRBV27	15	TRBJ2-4	CASSLRGIAKNIQYF
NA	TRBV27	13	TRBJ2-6	CASSYSGANVLTF
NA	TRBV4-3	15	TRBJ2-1	CASSHGVSWDNEQFF
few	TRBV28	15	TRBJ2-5	CASIALEGAGETQYF
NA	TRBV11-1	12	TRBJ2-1	CASSLGDNEQFF
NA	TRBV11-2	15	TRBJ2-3	CASSSVAGGTDTQYF
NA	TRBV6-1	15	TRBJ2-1	CASSEWTSGTIEQFF
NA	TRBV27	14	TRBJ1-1	CASSEGGVSTEAFF
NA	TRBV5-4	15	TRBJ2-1	CASSHRTSGRDEQFF
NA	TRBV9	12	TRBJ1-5	CASSTTGQPQHF
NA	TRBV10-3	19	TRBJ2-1	CAISGRGLAGGPSRNEQFF
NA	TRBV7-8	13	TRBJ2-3	CASSSGLPPRQYF
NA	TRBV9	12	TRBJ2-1	CASSVVWDEQFF
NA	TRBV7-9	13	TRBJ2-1	CASSLGTDNEQFF
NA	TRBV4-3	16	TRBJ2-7	CASSQDLRQGSYEQYF
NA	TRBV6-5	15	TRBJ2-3	CASSYSPEGTDTQYF
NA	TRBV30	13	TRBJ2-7	CAWSVLRQNEQYF
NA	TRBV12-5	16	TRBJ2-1	CASGPSIRSIYNEQFF
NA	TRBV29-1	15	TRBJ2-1	CSVFGAPYPYNEQFF
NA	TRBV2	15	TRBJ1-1	CASTRQGIMNTEAFF
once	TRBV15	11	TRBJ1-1	CATSTYTEAFF
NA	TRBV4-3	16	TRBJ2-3	CASSQDTVRGTDTQYF
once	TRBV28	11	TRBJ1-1	CASSPGTEAFF
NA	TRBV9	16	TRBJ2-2	CASSIGTGEGTGELFF
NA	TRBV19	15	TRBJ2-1	CASNVADSSYNEQFF
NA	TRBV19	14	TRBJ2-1	CASSIDLGLDEQFF
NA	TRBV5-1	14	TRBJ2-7	CASSFTGASYEQYF
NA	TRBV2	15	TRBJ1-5	CASSESIRKNQPQHF
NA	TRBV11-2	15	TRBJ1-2	CASSLFPGQGYGYTF
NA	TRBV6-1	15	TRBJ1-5	CASRIEYDSNQPQHF
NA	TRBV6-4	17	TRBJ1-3	CASKMFRDNVSGNTIYF
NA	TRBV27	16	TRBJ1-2	CASSLLGLSSNYGYTF
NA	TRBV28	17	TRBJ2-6	CASSIPAPNSGANVLTF
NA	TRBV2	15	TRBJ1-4	CASSEWVATNEKLFF
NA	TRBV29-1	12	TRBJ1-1	CSSRTENTEAFF
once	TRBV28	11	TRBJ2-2	CASSRGGELFF
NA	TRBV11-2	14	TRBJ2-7	CASSLGLGSYEQYF
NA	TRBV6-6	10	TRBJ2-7	CASGTNEQYF
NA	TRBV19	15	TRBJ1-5	CASSPWDSDNQPQHF